This T cell receptor beta chain emerged from a study of T cells in Graves' hyperthyroidism and ophthalmopathy (dated 2019 in TCRdb). Regarding the study in general: Peripheral blood was collected at initial diagnosis, before any treatment. After blood sampling, hyperthyroidism patients were treated with methimazole at a starting dose of 30 mg daily, and ophthalmopathy patients were treated with high-dose intravenous methylprednisolone. Thyroid tissue and blood T-cell repertoires from over 5 Graves' hyperthyroidism patients were also compared in the study. For training and testing, the 100 or so patients in the discovery cohort were randomly divided in a 7:3 ratio. To identify TCR V-J signatures that set the groups apart, the researchers used a discovery cohort of 100 patients, made up of 43 with Graves' ophthalmopathy and about 55 with stable Graves' hyperthyroidism. The paper describes TCR Vbeta CDR3 sequencing of 130 to 150 peripheral blood samples, made up of 43 ophthalmopathy patients, some 80 hyperthyroidism patients and about 17 progressor patients. An independent validation cohort of around 19 hyperthyroidism patients and about 16 patients who later progressed to ophthalmopathy tested prospective prediction of ophthalmopathy. Results the study describes overall, beyond this receptor: No statistical method was used to set the sample size in advance, and investigators knew the group allocation. During validation, the model predicted progression to ophthalmopathy a median of about 6.5 months ahead of onset, with around 71% sensitivity and roughly 72% specificity. A 13 V-J signature model separated ophthalmopathy from stable hyperthyroidism, with about 88% sensitivity and about 81% specificity in cross-validation and 80%/75% in testing. Most expanded thyroid clonotypes (frequency above 0.001) were also detected in blood, suggesting blood repertoires may reflect thyroid immune responses.

A patient counted as having stable Graves' hyperthyroidism if no progression to ophthalmopathy occurred over 18 months of follow-up. Hyperthyroidism patients were newly diagnosed, had a disease duration of under 2 months, and were aged 18 to 65 years. Any patient with an uncontrolled infection, another autoimmune disease, pregnancy or lactation was excluded. Diagnoses were based on clinical symptoms, serum thyroxine and TRAb, thyroid ultrasound and orbital computed tomography. PBMCs were isolated from 7.5 to 10 ml of fresh peripheral blood by Ficoll-Paque density gradient centrifugation. Total RNA was extracted with Trizol reagent, and quality was checked on an Agilent 2100 Bioanalyzer. The TCR beta CDR3 regions were amplified from the RNA transcripts. A first-round RT-PCR of the TCR CDR3 used the HTBI primer set with the Qiagen OneStep RT-PCR kit. A second multiplex PCR round built the libraries, followed by size selection and purification. The libraries were sequenced on an Illumina HiSeq2000 using paired-end 100 bp reads. The study's processing was this. SOAPnuke was used to process the raw data, with reads discarded if the reads contained adapters or uncalled bases, had a mean Phred below 15, or lacked an exact constant-primer or identifier match. High-quality paired reads were merged using COPE v1.2.5, and each unique nucleotide sequence was defined as a clonotype. MiTCR v1.1 was used to align the clonotypes against IMGT TRBV, TRBD and TRBJ reference segments. The analysis included only V-J combinations with a frequency above 0.0001, which together covered approximately 99% of the repertoires. A TCS score was defined as the ratio between F50 (clonal expansion) and ExV (chaos), using BLOSUM62-based TCRdist between CDR3 peptides within each V-J. Welch's t-statistics and random forest reduced 514 V-J features to 13, which were used in a naive Bayes classifier (R e1071). The Morisita-Horn index was used to measure how similar the thyroid and blood repertoires were. TCRdb handled the public reads itself, with Q25 trimming in fastp and clone calling in MiXCR, and kept productive beta chains. A single entry per CDR3 protein holds the most common genes and DNA from its merged rows. TCRdb, not the authors, supplied the V and J calls. Present in this sample are roughly 840,000 distinct CDR3 sequences, over 35% of which were seen just once. 7.5% to 9.5% of the sample is held by the ten biggest clonotypes.

Via the germline V gene, CDR1 is SGHVS and CDR2 FQNEAQ. Including cysteine and phenylalanine, the CDR3 has 12 amino acids. The entry retains the CDR3 DNA only, 36 bases that are in frame from base 1. The sample holds many counts of this clonotype. It has no known antigen specificity. At one of its ends the junction is not consistent with the germline gene, which may arise from a read error. This receptor was identified in a man aged 18-30 years with Graves' hyperthyroidism. The chain links TRBV7-8 with TRBJ1-1, with the D gene not confidently named. The sequenced sample was blood. In nucleotide form, the sequence is TGCGCCAGCAGCCGTGCGGGTACTGAAGCTTTCTTT. It translates to CASSRAGTEAFF.